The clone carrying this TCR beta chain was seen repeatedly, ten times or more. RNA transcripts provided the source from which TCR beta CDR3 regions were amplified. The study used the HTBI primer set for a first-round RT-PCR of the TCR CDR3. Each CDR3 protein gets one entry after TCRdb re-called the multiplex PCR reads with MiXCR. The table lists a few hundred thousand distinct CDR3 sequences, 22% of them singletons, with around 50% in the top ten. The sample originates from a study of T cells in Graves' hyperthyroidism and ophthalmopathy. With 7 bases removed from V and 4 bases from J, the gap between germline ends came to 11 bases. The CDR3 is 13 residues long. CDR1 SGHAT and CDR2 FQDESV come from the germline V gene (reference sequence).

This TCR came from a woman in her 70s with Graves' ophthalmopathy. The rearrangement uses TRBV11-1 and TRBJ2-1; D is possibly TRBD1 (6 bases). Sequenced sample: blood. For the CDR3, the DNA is TGTGCCAGCACCGAGGACAGTTACAATGAGCAGTTCTTC. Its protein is CASTEDSYNEQFF.